These 15 T cell receptor beta chains were sequenced from one sample in a study of cytomegalovirus exposure and HLA in healthy donors. PCR involved 60 Vbeta and 13 Jbeta primers. Generated by immunoSEQ multiplex PCR, the TCRdb table keeps only in-frame clones and is missing some. The sample includes about 190,000 clones. The specimen sequenced was PBMCs. These receptor sequences come from a woman in her twenties or thirties in good health and CMV-seropositive.

This rearrangement joins TRBV10-3 to TRBJ2-7, with 14 bases fitting TRBD2. The CDR3 loop spans 15 amino acids. With V trimmed by 10 bases and J by 2 bases, 7 bases remained unmatched. Germline V gene data show CDR1 as ENHRY and CDR2 as SYGVKD. CDR3 protein: CATGGLAGVTYEQYF. CDR3 sequence (DNA): TGTGCCACCGGGGGACTAGCGGGAGTAACCTACGAGCAGTACTTC.

V is TRBV28 and J is TRBJ1-1; D unresolved. V was shortened by 6 bases and J by 1 base, with 6 bases between the two germline ends. This CDR3 region has 12 residues. The V gene's germline CDR1 is MDHEN and CDR2 SYDVKM. CDR3 in DNA: TGTGCCAGCAGAGGAGGGAACACTGAAGCTTTCTTT. Translated: CASRGGNTEAFF.

The chain carries TRBV5-1 and TRBJ1-3; D unresolved. The CDR3 consists of 13 residues. Germline V gene lookup returns CDR1 SGHRS and CDR2 YFSETQ. V was clipped by 3 bases and J by 0 bases, with 4 bases between them. The CDR3 region is CASSSVSGNTIYF. The CDR3 nucleotides read TGCGCCAGCAGCTCGGTCTCTGGAAACACCATATATTTT.

J is TRBJ2-5 and V is TRBV7-9; 7 nucleotides line up with TRBD1. With 10 bases clipped from V and 0 bases from J, the junction kept 5 bases outside the gene matches. Germline V gives CDR1 SEHNR, CDR2 FQNEAQ (reference sequence). The CDR3 has 13 amino acids. DNA of the CDR3: TGTGCCACCAAGACAGGGAACCAAGAGACCCAGTACTTC. It codes for CATKTGNQETQYF.

The chain couples TRBV5-8 to TRBJ1-2, with 8 nucleotides matching TRBD1. This CDR3 has 16 amino acids. Germline-derived CDR1 and CDR2 are SGHTS and YDEGEE. V was clipped by 0 bases and J by 5 bases; unmatched bases: 9. In DNA, the CDR3 is TGTGCCAGCAGCTTGGCCAACCAGGGGGCTGGGTATGGCTACACCTTC. It specifies CASSLANQGAGYGYTF.

The gene calls are TRBV5-1 and TRBJ1-5; 8 nucleotides match TRBD1. Unmatched junction bases numbered 2, after V lost 4 bases and J lost 5 bases. The CDR3 spans 13 residues. Germline CDR1 and CDR2: SGHRS and YFSETQ. The CDR3 is CASSTDRDQPQHF. In nucleotides, the CDR3 is TGCGCCAGCAGCACGGACAGGGATCAGCCCCAGCATTTT.

The rearrangement joins TRBV7-9 to TRBJ1-5, with TRBD1 identical over 8 bases. Losses at the gene ends were 5 bases for V and 9 bases for J; bases not matched to a gene: 12. This CDR3 spans 15 amino acids. Germline-derived CDR1 and CDR2 are SEHNR and FQNEAQ (reference sequence). CDR3 sequence reads: CASSPLPRGQGPQHF. The CDR3 DNA reads TGTGCCAGCAGCCCGCTTCCCAGGGGGCAGGGGCCCCAGCATTTT. Complete variable domain (other parts from reference TRBV7-9 and TRBJ1-5): DTGVSQNPRHKITKRGQNVTFRCDPISEHNRLYWYRQTLGQGPEFLTYFQNEAQLEKSRLLSDRFSAERPKGSFSTLEIQRTEQGDSAMYLCASSPLPRGQGPQHFGDGTRLSIL.

This chain connects TRBV9 to TRBJ1-2; D is possibly TRBD1 (5 bases). This CDR3 contains 12 residues. The germline gives CDR1 SGDLS, CDR2 YYNGEE. Between the trimmed V and J ends, which lost 3 bases and 4 bases, there was a span of 7 bases. The CDR3 DNA follows: TGTGCCAGCAGCGAGGGGATCTATGGCTACACCTTC. It encodes CASSEGIYGYTF.

This chain connects TRBV29-1 to TRBJ2-2, with 14 bases identical to TRBD2. This CDR3 contains 15 residues. CDR1 and CDR2 from the germline V gene are SQVTM and ANQGSEA. The trim removed 3 bases at V and 5 bases at J, leaving 2 bases unmatched. Here the CDR3 DNA reads TGCAGCGTTGAGACTAGCGGGAGGGCGACCGGGGAGCTGTTTTTT. Amino acids: CSVETSGRATGELFF.

The J gene is TRBJ1-4, the V gene TRBV6-5; D gene unclear. The V gene lost 6 bases and the J gene lost 8 bases, with 13 bases spanning the gap. Germline CDR1 is MNHEY and CDR2 is SVGAGI. CDR3 length: 13 amino acids. The CDR3 DNA sequence: TGTGCCAGCAGGGTGGGTCAGCGGGAAAAACTGTTTTTT. This gives the protein CASRVGQREKLFF.

The CDR3 region is CASNPLRGGDTGELFF. The CDR3, as DNA: TGTGCCAGTAACCCCCTAAGGGGCGGGGACACCGGGGAGCTGTTTTTT. The rearrangement uses TRBV19 and TRBJ2-2; D possibly corresponds to TRBD2 (6 bases). The CDR3 is 16 amino acids. V was pared by 7 bases and J by 3 bases, with 18 bases between. Germline V lookup: CDR1 LNHDA, CDR2 SQIVND (reference sequence).

The rearrangement joins TRBV19 to TRBJ1-4; TRBD1 aligns across 8 bases. V lost 6 bases to trimming and J lost 7 bases; unmatched junction nucleotides: 7. Germline V gives CDR1 LNHDA, CDR2 SQIVND (reference sequence). The CDR3 is 14 residues long. CDR3 in DNA: TGTGCCAGTAGGGGGACAGGTGAGGTTGAAAAACTGTTTTTT. Amino acids: CASRGTGEVEKLFF.

The rearrangement uses TRBV7-2 and TRBJ1-1; 8 bases are shared with TRBD1. This CDR3 region has 16 residues. CDR1 and CDR2 (germline): SGHTA, FQGNSA. V shed 1 base and J 5 bases; nucleotides not matched to a gene: 9. CDR3 sequence: CASSLESGTGTTEAFF. CDR3 bases: TGTGCCAGCAGCTTAGAGAGCGGGACAGGTACGACTGAAGCTTTCTTT.

The CDR3 DNA reads as TGTGCCAGCAGTAAGGGGGAGGGCTTTTATGGCTACACCTTC. It translates to CASSKGEGFYGYTF. This rearrangement joins TRBV28 to TRBJ1-2, with D tentatively TRBD1 (6 bases). The CDR3 has 14 residues. V shed 5 bases and J shed 5 bases, with 15 bases lying between them. CDR1 is MDHEN, CDR2 SYDVKM, per germline.

The chain combines TRBV9 with TRBJ2-2, with a tentative D call TRBD1 (5 bases). V lost 4 bases, J lost 4 bases, and 14 bases lay in between. This CDR3 contains 15 residues. Germline CDR1 SGDLS, CDR2 YYNGEE. The CDR3 sequence is CASSLGLPTTGELFF. Written as DNA, the CDR3 is TGTGCCAGCAGCCTGGGGCTCCCTACCACCGGGGAGCTGTTTTTT.